This T cell receptor (beta chain) was sequenced for a study of T cell responses to AZD1222 COVID-19 vaccine. Whole-study results and caveats: A mostly white British donor set with more females was recruited, and clonal diversity was possibly underestimated. The study found vaccine-associated CD4 TCRs spanning spike, dominant at 160-218 and 743-854. Every sample of the repertoires postdated the peak T cell response.

Germline V lookup: CDR1 MDHEN, CDR2 SYDVKM. V lost 5 bases and J 5 bases, leaving 24 bases between the germline ends. The CDR3 is 17 amino acids. About this clone itself: Antigen specificity is unknown.

Repertoires were generated with immunoSEQ multiplex PCR, while TCRdb's copy carries only in-frame clones and drops some. The table records 110,000 or so clones, about 86% of them present only once. The specimen was peripheral blood, collected 28 days after the second AZD1222 dose. This sequence originates from an adult who received the AZD1222 COVID-19 vaccine. The chain employs TRBV28 and TRBJ1-2; D unclear. CDR3 region: CASSGKTRSVLLYGYTF. CDR3 nucleotides: TGTGCCAGCAGTGGGAAGACCCGGTCCGTGCTCCTTTATGGCTACACCTTC.